Presented here are 2 T cell receptor beta chains from one specimen sequenced in a study of T cells after yellow fever vaccination. Each CDR3 protein is one row after TCRdb ran MiXCR on the 5' RACE reads. Among some 150,000 distinct CDR3 sequences listed, under 8% were seen once. This specimen was CD4+ T cells sorted from PBMCs, taken 10 days after the yellow fever booster vaccination. The receptors come from a man aged 25 to 45 who received the YFV17D yellow fever vaccine.

This clonotype was observed many times. The rearrangement joins TRBV7-2 to TRBJ1-1; D remains unclear. V gave up 5 bases and J gave up 0 bases, with 13 bases separating them. This CDR3 has 15 amino acids. CDR1 SGHTA and CDR2 FQGNSA come from the germline V gene. CDR3 DNA: TGTGCCAGCAGCCCTCAACAAAAAATGAACACTGAAGCTTTCTTT. Its protein is CASSPQQKMNTEAFF. The whole variable domain, remainder taken from reference TRBV7-2 and TRBJ1-1, is GAGVSQSPSNKVTEKGKDVELRCDPISGHTALYWYRQSLGQGLEFLIYFQGNSAPDKSGLPSDRFSAERTGGSVSTLTIQRTQQEDSAVYLCASSPQQKMNTEAFFGQGTRLTVV.

This chain uses TRBV19 with TRBJ2-7, with 8 bases aligning to TRBD1. The CDR3 length is 13 residues. The trim removed 6 bases at V and 4 bases at J, leaving 5 bases unmatched. CDR1 is LNHDA and CDR2 is SQIVND in the germline V gene (reference sequence). The CDR3 sequence: CASRDRASYEQYF. For the CDR3, the DNA is TGTGCCAGTAGGGACAGGGCTTCGTACGAGCAGTACTTC.